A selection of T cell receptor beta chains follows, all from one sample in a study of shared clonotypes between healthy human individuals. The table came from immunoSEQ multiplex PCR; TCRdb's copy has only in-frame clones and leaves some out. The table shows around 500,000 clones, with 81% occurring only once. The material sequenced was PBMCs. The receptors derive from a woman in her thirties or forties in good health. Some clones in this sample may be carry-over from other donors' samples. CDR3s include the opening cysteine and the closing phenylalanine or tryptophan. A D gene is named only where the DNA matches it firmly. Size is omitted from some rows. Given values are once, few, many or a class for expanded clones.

TGTGCCAGCACCCGAGACACAGGAGGTGAAGCTTTCTTT | CASTRDTGGEAFF | . | TRBJ1-1 | TRBV9 | 13 | .
TGTGCCAGCAGTGGGGTCCCGGAAGCTAACTATGGCTACACCTTC | CASSGVPEANYGYTF | . | TRBJ1-2 | TRBV6-1 | 15 | many
TGTGCCAGCAGTCCCGGGACCTATGGCTACACCTTC | CASSPGTYGYTF | . | TRBJ1-2 | TRBV28 | 12 | .
TGTGCCAGCAGCTTGCTCCTAGCGGGGGGAAACACCGGGGAGCTGTTTTTT | CASSLLLAGGNTGELFF | TRBD2 | TRBJ2-2 | TRBV5-6 | 17 | .
TGCAGCGCCGGACCGGCAACGAACACTGAAGCTTTCTTT | CSAGPATNTEAFF | . | TRBJ1-1 | TRBV29-1 | 13 | .
TGTGCCAGCAGGTATAGTAGCCAGCCCCAGCATTTT | CASRYSSQPQHF | . | TRBJ1-5 | TRBV28 | 12 | .
TGTGCCAGCAGCTTAGCCCGAAATCAGCCCCAGCATTTT | CASSLARNQPQHF | . | TRBJ1-5 | TRBV7-9 | 13 | .
TGTGCCATCAGTGTAGGGCCCTCTGGGGCCAACGTCCTGACTTTC | CAISVGPSGANVLTF | . | TRBJ2-6 | TRBV10-3 | 15 | .
TGCGCCAGCAGCCCATCCTGGGACAGGAGGTATGGCTACACCTTC | CASSPSWDRRYGYTF | TRBD1 | TRBJ1-2 | TRBV5-1 | 15 | .
TGTGCCGGGGGGAGTGGCTATGGCTACACCTTC | CAGGSGYGYTF | . | TRBJ1-2 | TRBV30 | 11 | once
TGTGCCACCAGCAGAGATGACACGGGGCAAGAGACCCAGTACTTC | CATSRDDTGQETQYF | . | TRBJ2-5 | TRBV15 | 15 | .
TGTGCCAGCTCGCCTCCGTCGTCTGGGGCCAACGTCCTGACTTTC | CASSPPSSGANVLTF | . | TRBJ2-6 | TRBV18 | 15 | .
TGTGCCAGCAGCCAACCGGACAGGGAGAACTATGGCTACACCTTC | CASSQPDRENYGYTF | TRBD1 | TRBJ1-2 | TRBV4-2 | 15 | .
TGTGCCTGGACAGGGGGTTCCCCTGGCTACACCTTC | CAWTGGSPGYTF | TRBD1 | TRBJ1-2 | TRBV30 | 12 | .
TGTGCCAGCAGCCCCGCGGGCTACATATCTGGAAACACCATATATTTT | CASSPAGYISGNTIYF | . | TRBJ1-3 | TRBV11-2 | 16 | .
TGTGCCAGCAGCTCCTTCCCCAGTAGCGGAGAAGAGACCCAGTACTTC | CASSSFPSSGEETQYF | . | TRBJ2-5 | TRBV7-9 | 16 | many
TGTGCCAGCAGTGAAGCGCTAGAGTACAATGAGCAGTTCTTC | CASSEALEYNEQFF | . | TRBJ2-1 | TRBV6-1 | 14 | .
TGTGCCAGTATTCCTCAGACAGGTGGCGTGGTCTACACCTTC | CASIPQTGGVVYTF | . | TRBJ1-2 | TRBV19 | 14 | few
TGTGCCAGCAGCTTTGGACAGGTTCCTTCTGAAGCTTTCTTT | CASSFGQVPSEAFF | TRBD1 | TRBJ1-1 | TRBV11-3 | 14 | .
TGTGCCAGCACCCGCCGGAGTGGGGCCAACGTCCTGACTTTC | CASTRRSGANVLTF | . | TRBJ2-6 | TRBV27 | 14 | .
TGCGCCAGCAGCTCCCGATCGAGAGAAGAGACCCAGTACTTC | CASSSRSREETQYF | . | TRBJ2-5 | TRBV5-1 | 14 | .
TGTGCCAGCAGCCCCCCCCGGGCAGGAAGGAACACCGGGGAGCTGTTTTTT | CASSPPRAGRNTGELFF | . | TRBJ2-2 | TRBV7-8 | 17 | .